Listed below are T cell receptor beta chains from one sample, sequenced in a study of T cell responses to AZD1222 COVID-19 vaccine. Data came from immunoSEQ multiplex PCR; TCRdb stores just in-frame clones and leaves some out. The sample includes some 120,000 clones, approximately 88% seen only once; the top ten take 25% to 30%. The sample here was peripheral blood, taken on day 0 of AZD1222 vaccination. These receptors originate from an adult in good health. Each CDR3 is given with its conserved first and last residue. D genes are given only for firm matches. Clone size appears in some rows only: once, few, many, or a class for an expanded clone.

.	.	TRBJ1-6	TRBV2	TGTGCCAGCAATACACAGGGTCAGGACATTTCACCCCTCCACTTT	CASNTQGQDISPLHF
TRBD2	.	TRBJ2-1	TRBV7-3	TGTGCCAGCAGCCAACTAGCGGGGGGGTACAATGAGCAGTTCTTC	CASSQLAGGYNEQFF
.	once	TRBJ1-1	TRBV6-2/TRBV6-3	TGTGCCAGCAGTTACTCGACGGGGGATAGCGACGCTTTCTTT	CASSYSTGDSDAFF
TRBD1	.	TRBJ1-6	TRBV9	TGTGCCAGCAGCGCCGCAGGGGGCTCGGCCGGGTCACCCCTCCACTTT	CASSAAGGSAGSPLHF
TRBD1	.	TRBJ1-1	TRBV19	TGTGCCAGTAGCCCCTCAGGGGGTTTGGGGTTAATGAACACTGAAGCTTTCTTT	CASSPSGGLGLMNTEAFF
TRBD2	.	TRBJ2-5	TRBV7-6	TGTGCCAGCAGCTTATTGAGCGGGAGGGATGGGGAGACCCAGTACTTC	CASSLLSGRDGETQYF
TRBD2	.	TRBJ2-7	TRBV7-2	TGTGCCAGCAGCGGCGGACTAGCGGGGGTTAGCGAGCAGTACTTC	CASSGGLAGVSEQYF
.	.	TRBJ1-1	TRBV30	TGTGCCTGGAGTGTACTATCTTTGAACACTGAAGCTTTCTTT	CAWSVLSLNTEAFF
.	.	TRBJ2-2	TRBV6-6	TGTGCCAGCAGCACATTGGTCGCGAACACCGGGGAGCTGTTTTTT	CASSTLVANTGELFF
TRBD1	.	TRBJ1-5	TRBV4-2	TGTGCCAGCAGCCATGACACAGGGGGGGATCAGCCCCAGCATTTT	CASSHDTGGDQPQHF
.	.	TRBJ2-7	TRBV5-1	TGCGCCAGCAGTCCAGGAACAGGGACTACCGCCTACGAGCAGTACTTC	CASSPGTGTTAYEQYF
.	once	TRBJ1-2	TRBV5-1	TGCGCCAGCAGCTTGGGGCAGGGTGCTACGAGCTATGGCTACACCTTC	CASSLGQGATSYGYTF
.	.	TRBJ2-1	TRBV7-3	TGTGCCAGCAGCCGCTCTTGGGAGAGCGATGAGCAGTTCTTC	CASSRSWESDEQFF
.	.	TRBJ1-1	TRBV14	TGTGCCAGCAGCCACCTATCCCCGGGATCTGAAGCTTTCTTT	CASSHLSPGSEAFF
.	.	TRBJ1-5	TRBV7-9	TGTGCCAGCAGCTCCACCCGGGGGGGTGCCATAAATCAGCCCCAGCATTTT	CASSSTRGGAINQPQHF